The T cell receptor beta chain under discussion was sequenced for a study of blood T cell repertoires in COVID-19. TCRdb keeps only in-frame clones here, not all; method: immunoSEQ multiplex PCR. The table shows roughly 330,000 clones, with around 87% occurring only once. Germline loops: CDR1 SGHVS, CDR2 FNYEAQ. V lost 3 bases to trimming and J lost 9 bases, with 21 bases between them. There are 17 residues in the CDR3. Adults between about 18 and 89 years of age took part from 20 to 25 US areas. Donors in Cohort 3 who had recovered were those with two negative PCRs, healthcare professional clearance, or resolution of their symptoms.

This chain joins TRBV7-6 and TRBJ1-6; possibly TRBD1 for D (5 bases). Source material: PBMCs or T cells enriched from blood (not recorded which). This sequence was found in a woman aged 25 to 45 who had recovered from COVID-19. The DNA for the CDR3 is TGTGCCAGCAGCTTCTCAACGACCAGGGTGTATGGTTCACCCCTCCACTTT. Residues: CASSFSTTRVYGSPLHF. Using reference TRBV7-6 and TRBJ1-6 for the parts outside the CDR3, the full variable domain is GAGVSQSPRYKVTKRGQDVALRCDPISGHVSLYWYRQALGQGPEFLTYFNYEAQQDKSGLPNDRFSAERPEGSISTLTIQRTEQRDSAMYRCASSFSTTRVYGSPLHFGNGTRLTVT.